A single sample gave rise to the 10 T cell receptor beta chains below, sequenced in a study of CD8 T cells in Susac syndrome. Random hexamers primed reverse transcription of 0.5 to 1 ug RNA. Using its own MiXCR run on the immunoSEQ multiplex PCR reads, TCRdb lists one record per CDR3 protein. The sample lists 100,000 to 150,000 distinct CDR3 sequences, about 95% occurring once. The source material was CD4+ T cells from PBMCs. Receptors were obtained from a human donor in good health.

The chain is built from TRBV29-1 and TRBJ2-1, with D unclear. The CDR3 contains 14 residues. V shed 4 bases and J shed 4 bases, with 14 bases lying between them. Germline CDR1 and CDR2: SQVTM and ANQGSEA. This chain's CDR3 is CSVGGGRSYNEQFF. The CDR3 DNA reads TGCAGCGTTGGCGGCGGTCGATCTTACAATGAGCAGTTCTTC.

The chain uses TRBV7-2 and TRBJ1-5; D gene ambiguous. The CDR3 runs to 14 residues. Germline loops: CDR1 SGHTA, CDR2 FQGNSA. The V end lost 5 bases, the J end lost 0 bases, and 8 bases lay between the germline ends. CDR3 DNA: TGTGCCAGCAGCCAGGAGTATAGCAATCAGCCCCAGCATTTT. Residues: CASSQEYSNQPQHF.

This clonotype was observed a single time. This rearrangement joins TRBV3-1 to TRBJ1-1, with TRBD1 as a possible D gene (5 bases). This CDR3 is 14 amino acids long. The V gene lost 4 bases and the J gene lost 1 base, with 10 bases spanning the gap. Germline values: CDR1 LGHDT, CDR2 YNNKEL (reference sequence). The CDR3 loop reads CASSPVGRNTEAFF. The CDR3 bases are TGTGCCAGCAGCCCGGTGGGGCGGAACACTGAAGCTTTCTTT.

V is TRBV27 and J is TRBJ2-3; TRBD2 matches 7 bases. The CDR3 is 16 residues long. Germline assignment: CDR1 MNHEY and CDR2 SMNVEV (reference sequence). With V trimmed by 6 bases and J by 5 bases, 14 bases remained unmatched. CDR3 coding DNA: TGTGCCAGCAGATCCCTGGGTGGGAGGGCCTTAGATACGCAGTATTTT. Translating it yields CASRSLGGRALDTQYF.

This chain connects TRBV3-1 to TRBJ2-3; D unresolved. Germline V gene lookup returns CDR1 LGHDT and CDR2 YNNKEL (reference sequence). V was cut by 5 bases and J by 3 bases, with 3 bases left in between. This CDR3 is built from 11 residues. CDR3 DNA: TGTGCCAGCAGCACTACAGATACGCAGTATTTT. Its protein is CASSTTDTQYF.

In this sample, this clonotype turned up once. This chain connects TRBV24-1 to TRBJ2-7; 9 bases line up with TRBD1. This CDR3 has 15 residues. Germline loops: CDR1 KGHDR, CDR2 SFDVKD. After removal of 4 bases from V and 7 bases from J, the junction contained 10 bases not matched to a gene. CDR3 sequence reads: CATSDPGQGGSEQYF. DNA of the CDR3: TGTGCCACCAGTGACCCGGGACAGGGTGGATCTGAGCAGTACTTC.

The J gene is TRBJ1-2, the V gene TRBV6-5; possible D gene TRBD1, 6 bases. Germline V gene sequence: CDR1 MNHEY, CDR2 SVGAGI. CDR3 length: 15 residues. V was trimmed by 0 bases and J by 2 bases, leaving 10 bases between them. CDR3 in DNA: TGTGCCAGCAGTTACTCACTGGGACAAAACTATGGCTACACCTTC. Protein sequence: CASSYSLGQNYGYTF.

The chain recombines TRBV18 with TRBJ1-2, with D possibly being TRBD1 (6 bases). CDR1 KGHSH and CDR2 LQKENI come from the germline V gene. The CDR3 has 13 residues. V was pared by 0 bases and J by 8 bases, with 10 bases between. The CDR3 protein is CASSPPPGTGYTF. The DNA for the CDR3 is TGTGCCAGCTCACCACCTCCAGGGACAGGCTACACCTTC.

This clonotype was seen a single time. The genes are TRBV7-9 and TRBJ2-5, with D possibly being TRBD1 (6 bases). The CDR3 sequence is 13 residues long. CDR1 and CDR2 (germline): SEHNR, FQNEAQ (reference sequence). V dropped 7 bases and J dropped 2 bases, with 11 bases sitting between them. This CDR3 is CASTVRGQETQYF. The CDR3 coding sequence is TGTGCCAGCACCGTAAGGGGGCAAGAGACCCAGTACTTC.

The V call is TRBV7-2, the J call TRBJ2-1, with D possibly called TRBD1 or TRBD2 (6 bases each). The germline V gene encodes CDR1 SGHTA and CDR2 FQGNSA. The CDR3 length is 14 residues. With 5 bases removed from V and 3 bases from J, the gap between germline ends came to 11 bases. The CDR3: CASSRGGLYNEQFF. CDR3 bases: TGTGCCAGCAGCCGAGGGGGACTCTACAATGAGCAGTTCTTC.